The 30 T cell receptor beta chains below were found in one sample sequenced in a study of T cell repertoires in cytomegalovirus infection. TCRdb reprocessed the reads with MiXCR, giving one entry per CDR3 protein. The data contain around 100,000 distinct CDR3 sequences, approximately 45% of them singletons. The antigens for these receptors are not known. Sample: CD8+ T cells from cultured PBMCs, taken from culture after CMV antigen stimulation. The receptors originated from a human donor in good health (CMV status not recorded). Some clones in this sample may be carry-over from other donors' samples.

The gene calls are TRBV7-2 and TRBJ1-2; 8 bases are a match to TRBD1. The CDR3 spans 13 residues. After removal of 5 bases from V and 7 bases from J, the junction contained 6 bases not matched to a gene. Germline CDR1 SGHTA, CDR2 FQGNSA. CDR3 bases: TGTGCCAGCAGCCCTCGGACAGGGTTTGGCTACACCTTC. This translates into CASSPRTGFGYTF. The full variable domain, rest sourced from reference TRBV7-2 and TRBJ1-2, is GAGVSQSPSNKVTEKGKDVELRCDPISGHTALYWYRQSLGQGLEFLIYFQGNSAPDKSGLPSDRFSAERTGGSVSTLTIQRTQQEDSAVYLCASSPRTGFGYTFGSGTRLTVV.

The genes are TRBV12-3 or TRBV12-4 and TRBJ1-1; D gene uncertain. The CDR3 has 14 residues. The V end lost 3 bases, the J end lost 3 bases, and 11 bases lay between the germline ends. CDR3 sequence: CASSLGIWDTEAFF. CDR3 nucleotides: TGTGCCAGCAGTTTGGGGATATGGGACACTGAAGCTTTCTTT.

The rearrangement joins TRBV4-2 to TRBJ2-7; D ambiguous. The CDR3 sequence is 17 residues long. CDR1 and CDR2 (germline): LGHNA, YNFKEQ. Trimming stripped 0 bases from V and 0 bases from J, with 15 bases between. CDR3 in DNA: TGTGCCAGCAGCCAAGAGGGCCCCGCCCTTGGCTCCTACGAGCAGTACTTC. This codes for CASSQEGPALGSYEQYF.

This clonotype has a count of ten or more. V usage is TRBV9 and J usage is TRBJ1-5; D remains ambiguous. With 0 bases removed from V and 0 bases from J, the gap between germline ends came to 7 bases. This CDR3 has 15 residues. Germline-derived CDR1 and CDR2 are SGDLS and YYNGEE. As DNA, the CDR3 is TGTGCCAGCAGCGTAGCCGGGTTTAGCAATCAGCCCCAGCATTTT. Protein product: CASSVAGFSNQPQHF.

V usage is TRBV27 and J usage is TRBJ1-2; TRBD1 matches 8 bases. The germline V gene has CDR1 MNHEY and CDR2 SMNVEV (reference sequence). Unmatched junction bases numbered 4, after V lost 9 bases and J lost 4 bases. The CDR3 runs to 12 residues. CDR3 sequence reads: CASGQGGYGYTF. The CDR3 DNA sequence: TGTGCCAGTGGACAGGGAGGCTATGGCTACACCTTC.

As concerns this clonotype: The junction shows a germline mismatch at one end, possibly a read error. The chain employs TRBV7-4 and TRBJ2-7; D unresolved. Germline loops: CDR1 SGHVT, CDR2 SQSDAQ. This CDR3 contains 12 residues. This CDR3 is CASSLMSFEQYF. CDR3 coding DNA: TGTGCCAGCAGCTTAATGTCCTTCGAGCAGTACTTC.

The V gene is TRBV12-3 or TRBV12-4, the J gene TRBJ2-1; D ambiguous. CDR3 size: 12 residues. V was clipped by 3 bases and J by 4 bases, with 4 bases between them. CDR3 sequence: CASSFEYNEQFF. In DNA, the CDR3 is TGTGCCAGCAGTTTCGAGTACAATGAGCAGTTCTTC.

This chain joins TRBV13 and TRBJ1-1; D not resolved. The CDR3 is 11 residues long. The germline V gene has CDR1 PRHDT and CDR2 FYEKMQ (reference sequence). Trimming removed 0 bases at V and 14 bases at J, with 10 bases between. In nucleotides, the CDR3 is TGTGCCAGCAGCTTAGGGGTCCCAGCCTTCTTT. This translates into CASSLGVPAFF.

This clonotype was counted many times. The CDR3 DNA reads as TGTGCCAGCAGTTTATTTAGGCAGTTATTTTTGTACACTGAAGCTTTCTTT. It translates to CASSLFRQLFLYTEAFF. The chain combines TRBV28 with TRBJ1-1, with D unclear. Germline V gene sequence: CDR1 MDHEN, CDR2 SYDVKM. This CDR3 comprises 17 residues. Trimming took off 1 base at V and 3 bases at J, with 18 bases between the two ends.

This clonotype showed up just a few times. This chain links TRBV9 with TRBJ2-3; 8 bases agree with TRBD2. J lost 3 bases, V lost 3 bases, and 3 bases had no gene match. Germline values: CDR1 SGDLS, CDR2 YYNGEE. This CDR3 region has 14 residues. CDR3 protein: CASSDRGGTDTQYF. Written as DNA, the CDR3 is TGTGCCAGCAGCGACCGGGGGGGTACAGATACGCAGTATTTT.

V and J are TRBV19 and TRBJ2-7, with D tentatively TRBD2 (6 bases). Trimming shortened V by 3 bases and J by 0 bases, and 12 bases separated the two germline ends. This CDR3 region has 15 residues. Germline CDR1 reads LNHDA; CDR2 reads SQIVND (reference sequence). The CDR3 loop is CASSISEEGSYEQYF. In nucleotides, the CDR3 is TGTGCCAGTAGTATCTCGGAGGAGGGCTCCTACGAGCAGTACTTC.

The chain combines TRBV6-1 with TRBJ2-7, with TRBD2 as a possible D gene (5 bases). From germline, CDR1 is MNHNS and CDR2 SASEGT. The V end was cut by 4 bases, the J end by 6 bases, with 13 bases between. This CDR3 has 13 residues. The chain's CDR3 is CASSGALRGEQYF. In nucleotides, the CDR3 is TGTGCCAGCAGTGGGGCTCTTCGGGGCGAGCAGTACTTC.

CDR3 sequence reads: CASSFAGTEPQHF. The CDR3 bases are TGTGCCAGCAGTTTCGCGGGGACTGAGCCCCAGCATTTT. J is TRBJ1-5 and V is TRBV12-3 or TRBV12-4, with D possibly TRBD1 on 5 matching bases. V was shortened by 3 bases and J by 8 bases, with 11 bases between the two germline ends. CDR3 length equals 13 residues.

CDR3 bases: TGTGCCACCAGTGAATGGAGGACAGGGGGCCTCGCTGAAGCTTTCTTT. It codes for CATSEWRTGGLAEAFF. This chain uses TRBV24-1 with TRBJ1-1, with TRBD1 matching over 11 bases. The length of the CDR3 is 16 residues. V lost 4 bases, J lost 6 bases, and 9 bases stayed unmatched. CDR1 and CDR2 (germline): KGHDR, SFDVKD.

The chain uses TRBV7-2 and TRBJ1-1; 7 bases are a match to TRBD1. Trimming took 6 bases from V and 13 from J; bases not matched to a gene: 14. This CDR3 comprises 13 residues. The germline gives CDR1 SGHTA, CDR2 FQGNSA. CDR3 region: CASSYQGGEVGFF. CDR3 in DNA: TGTGCCAGCAGTTACCAGGGGGGCGAGGTCGGTTTCTTT.

This chain uses TRBV27 with TRBJ2-3, with TRBD2 matching 8 bases. Germline V lookup: CDR1 MNHEY, CDR2 SMNVEV (reference sequence). V lost 6 bases, J lost 3 bases, and 8 bases stayed unmatched. This CDR3 is built from 15 residues. The CDR3 DNA reads TGTGCCAGCAGCAACGGACTAGCTATAACAGATACGCAGTATTTT. Translated, it gives CASSNGLAITDTQYF.

The J gene is TRBJ1-1, the V gene TRBV7-2, with unresolved D. V was trimmed by 4 bases and J by 6 bases, leaving 18 bases between them. Germline lookup yields CDR1 SGHTA and CDR2 FQGNSA. This CDR3 is 15 amino acids long. Written as DNA, the CDR3 is TGTGCCAGCAGCTCCGGATTCCAGGACGGGTCTGAAGCTTTCTTT. Translation: CASSSGFQDGSEAFF.

This clonotype was seen repeatedly, ten times or more. V usage is TRBV7-9 and J usage is TRBJ2-2; 7 bases line up with TRBD1. Germline V CDR1 and CDR2: SEHNR, FQNEAQ (reference sequence). Losses at the gene ends were 6 bases for V and 7 bases for J; bases not matched to a gene: 8. CDR3 length equals 14 residues. Written as DNA, the CDR3 is TGTGCCAGCAGACAAGCTTGGGACAGCGGGGAGCTGTTTTTT. The encoded protein is CASRQAWDSGELFF. Full variable domain (rest looked up from reference TRBV7-9 and TRBJ2-2): DTGVSQNPRHKITKRGQNVTFRCDPISEHNRLYWYRQTLGQGPEFLTYFQNEAQLEKSRLLSDRFSAERPKGSFSTLEIQRTEQGDSAMYLCASRQAWDSGELFFGEGSRLTVL.

This chain connects TRBV6-6 to TRBJ1-4; tentatively, D is TRBD1 (5 bases). The CDR3 sequence is 16 residues long. In germline, CDR1 is MNHNY, CDR2 SVGAGI (reference sequence). Trimming stripped 0 bases from V and 7 bases from J, with 15 bases between. The CDR3 bases are TGTGCCAGCAGTTACTCGAGGACGGGGGGAGGTGAAAAACTGTTTTTT. Encoded protein: CASSYSRTGGGEKLFF.

The chain is built from TRBV20-1 and TRBJ2-3; D not resolved. The germline V gene has CDR1 DFQATT and CDR2 SNEGSKA (reference sequence). The CDR3 is 11 amino acids. Trimming cost V 1 base and J 7 bases, with 6 bases left between them. The CDR3 region is CSARADHTQYF. DNA of the CDR3: TGCAGTGCTAGAGCGGATCATACGCAGTATTTT.

This clonotype showed up just a few times. This chain links TRBV2 with TRBJ1-5; 7 bases fit TRBD1. The V gene end was trimmed by 0 bases and the J gene end by 5 bases; junction bases not matched to a gene: 13. CDR3 length: 18 amino acids. From germline, CDR1 is SNHLY and CDR2 FYNNEI. CDR3 amino acids: CASSEAFPDRVLDQPQHF. DNA for the CDR3: TGTGCCAGCAGTGAAGCGTTTCCTGACAGGGTTCTCGATCAGCCCCAGCATTTT. The complete variable domain, with remaining parts taken from reference TRBV2 and TRBJ1-5, reads EPEVTQTPSHQVTQMGQEVILRCVPISNHLYFYWYRQILGQKVEFLVSFYNNEISEKSEIFDDQFSVERPDGSNFTLKIRSTKLEDSAMYFCASSEAFPDRVLDQPQHFGDGTRLSIL.

CDR3 protein: CASSLTAVNEKLFF. In DNA, the CDR3 is TGTGCCAGCAGCTTGACGGCCGTAAATGAAAAACTGTTTTTT. The V gene is TRBV7-9, the J gene TRBJ1-4; D call uncertain. Germline CDR1 reads SEHNR; CDR2 reads FQNEAQ (reference sequence). Trimming left V 3 bases short and J 5 bases short, with 10 bases between. CDR3 size: 14 residues.

The chain is built from TRBV10-3 and TRBJ1-5; 9 bases map to TRBD1. Germline V gene data show CDR1 as ENHRY and CDR2 as SYGVKD. This CDR3 comprises 15 residues. With V trimmed by 6 bases and J by 2 bases, 5 bases remained unmatched. CDR3 sequence (DNA): TGTGCCATCAGAGGACAGGGGACGGGCAATCAGCCCCAGCATTTT. It yields the protein CAIRGQGTGNQPQHF.

This clonotype turned up a few times. As DNA, the CDR3 is TGTGCCAGCAGCTCCTTAGCGGGGGGCGACAATGAGCAGTTCTTC. Translating gives CASSSLAGGDNEQFF. The genes are TRBV7-2 and TRBJ2-1; 10 positions match TRBD2. The V gene end was trimmed by 4 bases and the J gene end by 5 bases; junction bases not matched to a gene: 5. The CDR3 has 15 amino acids. The germline gives CDR1 SGHTA, CDR2 FQGNSA.

This clonotype was counted a few times. The chain recombines TRBV12-3 or TRBV12-4 with TRBJ2-1; 10 bases are shared with TRBD2. The CDR3 consists of 16 residues. J gave up 7 bases and V 3 bases, and 9 bases lay outside the gene matches. CDR3 protein: CASSFPLAGGRNEQFF. The DNA for the CDR3 is TGTGCCAGCAGTTTCCCTTTAGCGGGGGGTAGGAATGAGCAGTTCTTC.

The CDR3 reads CASSSPSPRDRVYEQYF. CDR3 nucleotide sequence: TGTGCCAGCAGCTCGCCCTCGCCCAGGGACAGAGTATACGAGCAGTACTTC. V is TRBV7-9 and J is TRBJ2-7, with 7 bases identical to TRBD1. Germline values: CDR1 SEHNR, CDR2 FQNEAQ (reference sequence). The CDR3 runs 17 residues. Trimming at V came to 4 bases and at J to 4 bases, leaving 16 bases not matched to a gene. Supplemented by reference TRBV7-9 and TRBJ2-7, the full variable domain reads DTGVSQNPRHKITKRGQNVTFRCDPISEHNRLYWYRQTLGQGPEFLTYFQNEAQLEKSRLLSDRFSAERPKGSFSTLEIQRTEQGDSAMYLCASSSPSPRDRVYEQYFGPGTRLTVT.

The chain is built from TRBV20-1 and TRBJ2-7, with D perhaps matching TRBD1 or TRBD2 (5 bases each). Germline V CDR1 and CDR2: DFQATT, SNEGSKA (reference sequence). The CDR3 spans 15 residues. The ends were cut back, 7 bases at V and 3 bases at J, with 22 bases in the middle. The CDR3 DNA reads as TGCAGTGGTAGCGACAGTTTCGGTAGGGGCTACGAGCAGTACTTC. Translating it yields CSGSDSFGRGYEQYF.

The CDR3 sequence is CASRLRSRPDTQYF. The CDR3 nucleotides read TGTGCCAGCAGGCTAAGATCGCGGCCTGATACGCAGTATTTT. This sequence joins TRBV5-6 and TRBJ2-3; D is unclear. Germline V gene lookup returns CDR1 SGHDT and CDR2 YYEEEE. The ends were cut back, 5 bases at V and 6 bases at J, with 16 bases in the middle. The CDR3 is 14 residues long.

The chain combines TRBV10-3 with TRBJ2-2; D may be TRBD2 (8 bases). The CDR3 spans 14 residues. The V and J ends lost 10 bases and 3 bases respectively, with 15 bases between them. The germline CDR1 and CDR2 sequences are ENHRY and SYGVKD. The CDR3 spells CATGGGADTGELFF. CDR3 in DNA: TGTGCCACGGGAGGGGGCGCGGACACCGGGGAGCTGTTTTTT.

The chain uses TRBV27 and TRBJ2-1; 12 positions match TRBD1. The V segment lost 5 bases and the J segment 5 bases; nucleotides outside the gene matches: 7. The CDR3 loop spans 16 amino acids. The germline CDR1 and CDR2 sequences are MNHEY and SMNVEV (reference sequence). CDR3 residues: CASSTPGQGADNEQFF. The DNA for the CDR3 is TGTGCCAGCAGTACCCCGGGACAGGGGGCCGACAATGAGCAGTTCTTC.